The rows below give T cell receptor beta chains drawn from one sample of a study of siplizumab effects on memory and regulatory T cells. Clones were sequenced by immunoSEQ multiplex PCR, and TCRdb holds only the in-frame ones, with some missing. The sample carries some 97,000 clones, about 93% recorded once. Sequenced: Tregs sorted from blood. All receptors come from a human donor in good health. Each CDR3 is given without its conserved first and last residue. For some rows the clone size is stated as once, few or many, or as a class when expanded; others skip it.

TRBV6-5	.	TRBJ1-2	ASRTGGGYT
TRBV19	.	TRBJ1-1	ASSIGFLRGNTEAF
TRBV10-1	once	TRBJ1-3	ATQDTPGNTIY
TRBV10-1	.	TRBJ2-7	ASSPEPASEQY
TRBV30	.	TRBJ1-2	AWSERDRAGTNYGYT
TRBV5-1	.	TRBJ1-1	ASSSLGGYNTEAF
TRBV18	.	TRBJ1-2	ASSPLATRLDGYT
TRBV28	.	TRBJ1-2	ASSLLSRGRGYT
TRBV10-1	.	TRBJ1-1	ASSPANYVTAF
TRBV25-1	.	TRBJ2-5	ASSEASERETQY
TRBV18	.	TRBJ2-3	ASSRTSGGVGTDTQY
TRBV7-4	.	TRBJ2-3	ANDIRDTQY
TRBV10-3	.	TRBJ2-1	ATTQGPDYNEQF
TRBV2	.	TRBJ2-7	ASFTSGGKAYEQY
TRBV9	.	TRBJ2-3	ASSVTSGRADTQY
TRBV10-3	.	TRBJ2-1	AISGGQHNEQF
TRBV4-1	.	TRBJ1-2	ASSLTEGANYGYT
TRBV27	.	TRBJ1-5	ASSSRRGDNQPQH
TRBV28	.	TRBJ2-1	ASSLGGRAYNEQF
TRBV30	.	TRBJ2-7	AWSVRQVAYEQY
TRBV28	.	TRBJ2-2	ATLAGMATGELF
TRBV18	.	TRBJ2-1	ASSPYGTGVRNEQF
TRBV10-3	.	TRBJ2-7	AIRQGGSVGEQY
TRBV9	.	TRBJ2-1	ASSARPTGDNEQF
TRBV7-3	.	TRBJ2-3	ASSLGALGDTQY
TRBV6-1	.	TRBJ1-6	ASSVALRINSPLH
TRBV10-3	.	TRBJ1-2	AISPNYGYT
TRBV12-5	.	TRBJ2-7	ASGPAPAALEQY
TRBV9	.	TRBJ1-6	ASSVMGMRDRAYNSPLH
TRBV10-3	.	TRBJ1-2	AISDSGGFGGYT
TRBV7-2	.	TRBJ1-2	ASSLGQINYGYT
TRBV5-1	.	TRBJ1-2	ASSGGGTGYT
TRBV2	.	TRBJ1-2	ASSFSLRGPGYGYT
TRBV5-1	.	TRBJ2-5	ASSSARGAQY
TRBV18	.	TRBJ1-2	ASSPGRSYGYT
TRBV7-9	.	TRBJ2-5	ASSLRAGGDGETQY
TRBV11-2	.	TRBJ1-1	ASSLARGTNAEAF
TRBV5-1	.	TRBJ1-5	ASSVGPGPNQPQH
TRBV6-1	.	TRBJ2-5	ASSPTTVQETQY
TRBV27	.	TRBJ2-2	ASSRWSPGELF
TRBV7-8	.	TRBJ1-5	ASSSKGILNRPQH
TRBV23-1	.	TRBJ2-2	ASSQSWVGELF
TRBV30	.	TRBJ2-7	AWRSIGTPYEQY
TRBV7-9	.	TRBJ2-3	ASSESQGQY
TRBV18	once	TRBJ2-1	ASSPTRLAGGNEQF
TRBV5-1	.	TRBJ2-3	ASRNFRGLRSDTQY
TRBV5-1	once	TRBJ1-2	ASSLGAGYGYT
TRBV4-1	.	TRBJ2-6	ASSPSPGTEVSGANVLT
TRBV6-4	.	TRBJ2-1	ASSVTGLASYNEQF
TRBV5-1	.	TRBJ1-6	ASTRDRTNSPLH
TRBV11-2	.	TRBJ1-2	ASSSRAANYGYT
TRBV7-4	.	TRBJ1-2	ASSRQGAKRINYGYT
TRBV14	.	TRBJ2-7	ASSQEFRDYLY
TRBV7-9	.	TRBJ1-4	ASSEGFGEKLF
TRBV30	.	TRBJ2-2	AWSVSRYTGELF
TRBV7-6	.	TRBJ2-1	ASSLVTTKSYNEQF
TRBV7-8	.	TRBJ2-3	ASRDTGGNTDTQY